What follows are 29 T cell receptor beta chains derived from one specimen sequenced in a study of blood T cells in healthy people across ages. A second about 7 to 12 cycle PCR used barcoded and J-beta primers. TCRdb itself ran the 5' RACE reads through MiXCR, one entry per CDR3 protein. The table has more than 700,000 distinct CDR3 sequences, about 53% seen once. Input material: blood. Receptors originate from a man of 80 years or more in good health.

CDR3 coding DNA: TGTGCCACCAGTCGACAGGACTCCTACGAGCAGTACTTC. It codes for CATSRQDSYEQYF. This chain links TRBV24-1 with TRBJ2-7; a weak D match, TRBD1 (6 bases). This CDR3 contains 13 residues. Germline values: CDR1 KGHDR, CDR2 SFDVKD. Trimming cost V 6 bases and J 0 bases, with 8 bases left between them.

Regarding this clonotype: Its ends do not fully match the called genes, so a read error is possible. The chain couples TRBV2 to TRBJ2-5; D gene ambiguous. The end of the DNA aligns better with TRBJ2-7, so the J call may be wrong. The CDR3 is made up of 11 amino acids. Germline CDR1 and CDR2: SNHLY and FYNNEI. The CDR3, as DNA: TGTGCCAGCGGTGAACCCTACGAGCAGTACTTC. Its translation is CASGEPYEQYF.

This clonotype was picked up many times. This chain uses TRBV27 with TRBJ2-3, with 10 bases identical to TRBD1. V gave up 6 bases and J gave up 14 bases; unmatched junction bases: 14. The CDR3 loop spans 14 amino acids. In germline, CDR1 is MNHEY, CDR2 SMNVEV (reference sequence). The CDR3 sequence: CASRGDRGPRYAYF. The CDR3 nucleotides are TGTGCCAGCAGGGGGGACAGGGGACCCAGATACGCGTATTTT.

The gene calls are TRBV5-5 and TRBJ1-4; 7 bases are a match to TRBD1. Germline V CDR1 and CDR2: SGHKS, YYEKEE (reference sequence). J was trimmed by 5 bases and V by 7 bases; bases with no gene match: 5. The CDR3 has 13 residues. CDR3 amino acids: CASGLQGNEKLFF. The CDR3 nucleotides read TGTGCCAGCGGACTACAGGGGAATGAAAAACTGTTTTTT. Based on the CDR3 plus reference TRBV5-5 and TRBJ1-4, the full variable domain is DAGVTQSPTHLIKTRGQQVTLRCSPISGHKSVSWYQQVLGQGPQFIFQYYEKEERGRGNFPDRFSARQFPNYSSELNVNALLLGDSALYLCASGLQGNEKLFFGSGTQLSVL.

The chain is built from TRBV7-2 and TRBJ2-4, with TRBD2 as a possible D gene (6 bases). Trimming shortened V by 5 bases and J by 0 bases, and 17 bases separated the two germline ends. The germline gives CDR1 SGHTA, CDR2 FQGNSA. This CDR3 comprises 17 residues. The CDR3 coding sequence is TGTGCCAGCAGCACGACCCCGGGAGCTCTAGCCAAAAACATTCAGTACTTC. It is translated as CASSTTPGALAKNIQYF.

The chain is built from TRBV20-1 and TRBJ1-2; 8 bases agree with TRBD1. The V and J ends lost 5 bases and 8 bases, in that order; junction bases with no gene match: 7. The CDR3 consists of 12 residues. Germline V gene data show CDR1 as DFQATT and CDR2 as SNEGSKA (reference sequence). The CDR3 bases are TGCAGTGCTGTGGACAGGGCATACGGCTACACCTTC. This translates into CSAVDRAYGYTF.

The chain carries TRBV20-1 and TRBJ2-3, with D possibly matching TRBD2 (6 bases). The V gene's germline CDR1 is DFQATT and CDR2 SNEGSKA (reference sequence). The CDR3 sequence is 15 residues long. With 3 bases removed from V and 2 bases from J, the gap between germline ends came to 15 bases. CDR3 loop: CSASSVAETTDTQYF. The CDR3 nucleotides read TGCAGTGCTAGTAGCGTAGCGGAGACCACAGATACGCAGTATTTT.

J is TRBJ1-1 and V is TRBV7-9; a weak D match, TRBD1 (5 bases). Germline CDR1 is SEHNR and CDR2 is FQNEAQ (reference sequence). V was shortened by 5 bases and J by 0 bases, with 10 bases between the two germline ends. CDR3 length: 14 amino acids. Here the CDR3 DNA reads TGTGCCAGCAGCCCGGGACTCATGAACACTGAAGCTTTCTTT. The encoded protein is CASSPGLMNTEAFF. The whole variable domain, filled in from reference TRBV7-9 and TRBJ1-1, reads DTGVSQNPRHKITKRGQNVTFRCDPISEHNRLYWYRQTLGQGPEFLTYFQNEAQLEKSRLLSDRFSAERPKGSFSTLEIQRTEQGDSAMYLCASSPGLMNTEAFFGQGTRLTVV.

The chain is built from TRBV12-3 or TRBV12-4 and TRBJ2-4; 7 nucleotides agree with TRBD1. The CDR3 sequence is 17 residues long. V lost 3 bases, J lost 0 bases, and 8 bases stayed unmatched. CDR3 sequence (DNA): TGTGCCAGCAGTTTTCGACAGGGACAACTAGCCAAAAACATTCAGTACTTC. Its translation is CASSFRQGQLAKNIQYF.

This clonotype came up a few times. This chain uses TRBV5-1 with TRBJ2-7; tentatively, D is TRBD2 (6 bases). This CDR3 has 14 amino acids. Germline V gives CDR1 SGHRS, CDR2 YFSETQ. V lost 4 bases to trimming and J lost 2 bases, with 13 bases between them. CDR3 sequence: CASSAGRSAYEQYF. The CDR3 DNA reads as TGCGCCAGCAGCGCGGGACGGTCCGCCTACGAGCAGTACTTC.

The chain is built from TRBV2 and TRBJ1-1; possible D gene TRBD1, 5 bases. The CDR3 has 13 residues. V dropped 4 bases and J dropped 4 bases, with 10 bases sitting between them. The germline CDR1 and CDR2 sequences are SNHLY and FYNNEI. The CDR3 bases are TGTGCCAGCAGTGCGGGGGAGGGCACTGAAGCTTTCTTT. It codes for CASSAGEGTEAFF.

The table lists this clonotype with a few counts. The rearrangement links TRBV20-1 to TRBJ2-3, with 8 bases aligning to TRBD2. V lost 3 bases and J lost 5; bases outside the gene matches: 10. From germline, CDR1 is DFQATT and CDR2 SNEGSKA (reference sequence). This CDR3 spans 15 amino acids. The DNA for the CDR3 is TGCAGTGCTAGTTCCCCGGGAGGGCCAGGAGATACGCAGTATTTT. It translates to CSASSPGGPGDTQYF.

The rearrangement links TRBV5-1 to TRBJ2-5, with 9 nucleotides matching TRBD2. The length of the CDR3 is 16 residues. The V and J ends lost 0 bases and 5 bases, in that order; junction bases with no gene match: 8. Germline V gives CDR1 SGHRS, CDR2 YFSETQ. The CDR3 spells CASSLGSSGRFETQYF. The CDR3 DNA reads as TGCGCCAGCAGCTTGGGTTCCAGCGGGAGGTTCGAGACCCAGTACTTC.

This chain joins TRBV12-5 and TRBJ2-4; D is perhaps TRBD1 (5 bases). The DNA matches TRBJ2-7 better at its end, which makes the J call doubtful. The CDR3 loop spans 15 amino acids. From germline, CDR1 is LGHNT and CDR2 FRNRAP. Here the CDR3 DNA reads TGTGCTAGTGGTTTGGTACTTGGACACCCCTACGAGCAGTACTTC. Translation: CASGLVLGHPYEQYF.

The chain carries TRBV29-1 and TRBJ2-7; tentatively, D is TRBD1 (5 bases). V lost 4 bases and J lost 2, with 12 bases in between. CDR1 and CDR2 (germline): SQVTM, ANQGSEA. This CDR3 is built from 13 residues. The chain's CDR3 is CSVVGAVTYEQYF. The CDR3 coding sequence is TGCAGCGTTGTTGGGGCGGTTACCTACGAGCAGTACTTC.

The CDR3 bases are TGTGCCACCAGTGATTTGAGTGATGGGACGCAGTATTTT. Protein product: CATSDLSDGTQYF. This chain uses TRBV24-1 with TRBJ2-3, with D uncertain. This CDR3 region has 13 residues. CDR1 KGHDR and CDR2 SFDVKD come from the germline V gene. Trimming removed 0 bases from V and 9 bases from J, with 9 bases in between.

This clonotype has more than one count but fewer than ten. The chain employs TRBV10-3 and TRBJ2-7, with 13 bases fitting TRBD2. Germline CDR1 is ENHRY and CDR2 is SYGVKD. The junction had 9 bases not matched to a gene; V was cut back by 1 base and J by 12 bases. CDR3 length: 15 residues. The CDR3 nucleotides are TGTGCCATCAGTGAGTTCACCGGGACTAGCGGGACCCTGTACTTC. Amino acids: CAISEFTGTSGTLYF.

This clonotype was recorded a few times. The CDR3 nucleotides read TGTGCCAGCAGCGTTTCGGTAGAGCAGTACTTC. Encoded protein: CASSVSVEQYF. This chain links TRBV2 with TRBJ2-7, with D unresolved. V shed 6 bases and J shed 7 bases, with 10 bases lying between them. CDR3 size: 11 residues. Germline CDR1 SNHLY, CDR2 FYNNEI.

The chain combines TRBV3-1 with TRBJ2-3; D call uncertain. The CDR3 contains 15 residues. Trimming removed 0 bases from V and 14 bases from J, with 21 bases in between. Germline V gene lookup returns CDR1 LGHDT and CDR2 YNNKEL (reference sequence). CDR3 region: CASSQDSSYHRYAYF. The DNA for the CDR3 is TGTGCCAGCAGCCAAGACTCATCATACCACAGATACGCGTATTTT.

The CDR3: CASTHTRIHNEQYF. For the CDR3, the DNA is TGTGCCAGCACCCATACTAGGATCCACAATGAGCAGTACTTC. The rearrangement uses TRBV12-3 or TRBV12-4 and TRBJ2-1; possible D gene TRBD2, 5 bases. The J call is uncertain, as TRBJ2-7 better fits the DNA end. CDR3 size: 14 residues.

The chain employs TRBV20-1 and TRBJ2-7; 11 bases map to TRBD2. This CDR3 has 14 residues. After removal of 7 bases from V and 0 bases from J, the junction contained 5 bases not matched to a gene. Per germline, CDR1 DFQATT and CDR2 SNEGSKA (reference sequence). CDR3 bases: TGCAGTGTCCAGCTAGCGGGAGGCTCCTACGAGCAGTACTTC. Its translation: CSVQLAGGSYEQYF.

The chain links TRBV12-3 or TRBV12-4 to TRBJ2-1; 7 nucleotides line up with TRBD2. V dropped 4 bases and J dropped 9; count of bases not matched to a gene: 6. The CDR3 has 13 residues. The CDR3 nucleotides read TGTGCCAGCAGTTGGACTAGGATGGGTGAGCAGTTCTTC. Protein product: CASSWTRMGEQFF.

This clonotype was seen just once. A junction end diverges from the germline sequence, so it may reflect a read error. The CDR3, as DNA: TGTGCCGTCAGTGAGGGCGGGCAGCGATTCGAGACCCAGTACTTC. Translating it yields CAVSEGGQRFETQYF. This chain connects TRBV10-3 to TRBJ2-7, with D possibly being TRBD2 (5 bases). TRBJ2-5 matches the DNA end more closely, so the J call is doubtful. In germline, CDR1 is ENHRY, CDR2 SYGVKD. The CDR3 consists of 15 residues.

The CDR3 coding sequence is TGTGCCAGCAGCACTGGACAGGGGACCGCCTCTGGGGCCAACGTCCTGACTTTC. Amino acids: CASSTGQGTASGANVLTF. This chain uses TRBV5-6 with TRBJ2-6; TRBD1 matches 9 bases. V lost 4 bases to trimming and J lost 0 bases; unmatched junction nucleotides: 8. Germline loops: CDR1 SGHDT, CDR2 YYEEEE. The CDR3 is 18 residues long.

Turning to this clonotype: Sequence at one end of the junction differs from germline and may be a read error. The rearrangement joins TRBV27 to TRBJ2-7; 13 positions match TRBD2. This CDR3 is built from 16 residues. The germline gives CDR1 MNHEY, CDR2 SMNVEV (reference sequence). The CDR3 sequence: CVSSQTGLAGSYEQYF. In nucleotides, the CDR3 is TGTGTCAGCAGTCAAACGGGACTAGCGGGATCCTACGAGCAGTACTTC.

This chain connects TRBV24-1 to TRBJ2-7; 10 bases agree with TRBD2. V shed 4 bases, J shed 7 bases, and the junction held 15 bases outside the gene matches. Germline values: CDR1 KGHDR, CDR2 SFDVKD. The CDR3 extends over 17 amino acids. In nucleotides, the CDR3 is TGTGCCACCAGTGACCCCCCTAGCGGGAGCACTTACAATGAGCAGTACTTC. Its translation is CATSDPPSGSTYNEQYF.

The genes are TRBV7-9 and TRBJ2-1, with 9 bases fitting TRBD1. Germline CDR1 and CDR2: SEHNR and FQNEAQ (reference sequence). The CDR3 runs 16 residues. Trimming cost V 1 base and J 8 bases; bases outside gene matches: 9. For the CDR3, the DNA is TGTGCCAGCAGCTTAGTGGGACAGGGAGGTTTCCATGAGCAGTTCTTC. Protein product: CASSLVGQGGFHEQFF. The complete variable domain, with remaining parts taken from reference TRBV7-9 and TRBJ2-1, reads DTGVSQNPRHKITKRGQNVTFRCDPISEHNRLYWYRQTLGQGPEFLTYFQNEAQLEKSRLLSDRFSAERPKGSFSTLEIQRTEQGDSAMYLCASSLVGQGGFHEQFFGPGTRLTVL.

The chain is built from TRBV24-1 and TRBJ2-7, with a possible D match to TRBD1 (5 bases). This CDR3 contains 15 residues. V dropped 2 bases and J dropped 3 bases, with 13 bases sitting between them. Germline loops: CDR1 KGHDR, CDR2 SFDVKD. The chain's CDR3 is CATSDSRAQNYEQYF. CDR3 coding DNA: TGTGCCACCAGTGATTCCAGGGCCCAGAACTACGAGCAGTACTTC.

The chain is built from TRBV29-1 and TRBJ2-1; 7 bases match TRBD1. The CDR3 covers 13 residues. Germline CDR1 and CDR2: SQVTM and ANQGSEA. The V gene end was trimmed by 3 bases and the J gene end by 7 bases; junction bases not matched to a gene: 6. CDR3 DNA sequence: TGCAGCGTTGAGACAGGGACCCCGAATGAGCAGTTCTTC. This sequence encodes CSVETGTPNEQFF.